These 14 T cell receptor beta chains were sequenced from one sample in a study of regulatory T cells in long-lasting Graves disease. CDR3-region Arm-PCR and iRepertoire HTBI primers produced the TCR beta libraries. TCRdb used MiXCR to reprocess the multiplex PCR reads, holding one entry per CDR3 protein. The sample carries more than 300,000 distinct CDR3 sequences, 15% recorded once. The time point here: newly diagnosed GD, antithyroid drugs for less than 3 months. PBMCs provided the RNA from which the TCR library was made. The sequencing here drew on peripheral blood mononuclear cells (PBMCs), taken at new diagnosis, from a patient treated with antithyroid drugs. Receptor source: a female donor with Graves disease.

This clonotype was observed at least ten times. This chain joins TRBV20-1 and TRBJ2-7; D may be TRBD2 (6 bases). The V gene's germline CDR1 is DFQATT and CDR2 SNEGSKA (reference sequence). The CDR3 totals 17 residues. With 1 base removed from V and 3 bases from J, the gap between germline ends came to 22 bases. CDR3 loop: CSARGDSRGGAYYEQYF. The CDR3 bases are TGCAGTGCTAGAGGGGACTCACGGGGAGGTGCTTACTACGAGCAGTACTTC.

There are a few counts of this clonotype. The J gene is TRBJ1-2, the V gene TRBV5-6, with D hard to call. Between the trimmed V and J ends, which lost 0 bases and 10 bases, there was a span of 13 bases. Per the germline V gene, CDR1 is SGHDT and CDR2 is YYEEEE. This CDR3 comprises 13 residues. CDR3: CASSLGSMWDYTF. The CDR3, as DNA: TGTGCCAGCAGCTTGGGATCGATGTGGGACTACACCTTC. The full variable domain, with the rest looked up from reference TRBV5-6 and TRBJ1-2, is DAGVTQSPTHLIKTRGQQVTLRCSPKSGHDTVSWYQQALGQGPQFIFQYYEEEERQRGNFPDRFSGHQFPNYSSELNVNALLLGDSALYLCASSLGSMWDYTFGSGTRLTVV.

The chain couples TRBV6-2 or TRBV6-3 to TRBJ2-2, with 9 bases lining up with TRBD2. The CDR3 extends over 16 amino acids. The germline V gene encodes CDR1 MNHEY and CDR2 SVGEGT. J lost 6 bases, V lost 7 bases, and 12 bases had no gene match. DNA for the CDR3: TGTGCCAGCATGAGCCCGCGGGAGGGGCGGCCCGGGGAGCTGTTTTTT. Translated: CASMSPREGRPGELFF.

This clonotype was detected many times. The chain joins TRBV7-2 to TRBJ2-5; 9 nucleotides align to TRBD2. V lost 3 bases and J lost 2; bases outside the gene matches: 4. This CDR3 has 15 amino acids. Germline lookup yields CDR1 SGHTA and CDR2 FQGNSA. CDR3 residues: CASSLAAGGQETQYF. The CDR3 bases are TGTGCCAGCAGCTTGGCTGCGGGGGGGCAAGAGACCCAGTACTTC.

In its sample, this clonotype was seen many times. This chain connects TRBV28 to TRBJ1-2, with a possible D match to TRBD1 (5 bases). V shed 6 bases and J shed 7 bases, with 12 bases lying between them. Germline CDR1 and CDR2: MDHEN and SYDVKM. This CDR3 is built from 12 residues. CDR3 in DNA: TGTGCCAGCAGGGAGGGGCAGGCTGGCTACACCTTC. Protein sequence: CASREGQAGYTF.

Only a few counts were recorded for this clonotype. The chain has TRBV20-1 and TRBJ2-1; D gene unclear. CDR3 length: 14 residues. Germline V CDR1 and CDR2: DFQATT, SNEGSKA (reference sequence). Trimming shortened V by 4 bases and J by 6 bases, and 16 bases separated the two germline ends. For the CDR3, the DNA is TGCAGTGCTACCGGTGGCTCGACTTCCAATGAGCAGTTCTTC. It is translated as CSATGGSTSNEQFF.

This clonotype has ten or more counts. The chain joins TRBV6-2 or TRBV6-3 to TRBJ2-3, with D hard to call. Deletions cut 6 bases from V and 2 bases from J, with 12 bases between. The CDR3 runs 14 residues. Germline CDR1 is MNHEY and CDR2 is SVGEGT. The CDR3 DNA follows: TGTGCCAGCAGCCGACAAGACCACACAGATACGCAGTATTTT. Translation: CASSRQDHTDTQYF.

The chain uses TRBV4-1 and TRBJ1-1; 7 bases line up with TRBD1. CDR1 is MGHRA and CDR2 is YSYEKL in the germline V gene. J lost 0 bases, V lost 1 base, and 8 bases had no gene match. The CDR3 is 17 amino acids. The CDR3 DNA reads as TGCGCCAGCAGCCAAGGTCCGGACAGGTCAATGAACACTGAAGCTTTCTTT. This encodes CASSQGPDRSMNTEAFF.

The chain combines TRBV12-3 or TRBV12-4 with TRBJ1-1, with D perhaps TRBD1 (6 bases). CDR3 length equals 22 residues. Trimming stripped 4 bases from V and 1 base from J, with 34 bases between. CDR3: CASSYATRGGIRVITRNTEAFF. The CDR3 nucleotides are TGTGCCAGCAGTTACGCTACGCGGGGGGGCATCAGGGTTATCACTCGGAACACTGAAGCTTTCTTT.

This chain joins TRBV24-1 and TRBJ2-2; D is unresolved. The CDR3 is made up of 16 amino acids. Between the trimmed V and J ends, which lost 1 base and 3 bases, there was a span of 11 bases. Per germline, CDR1 KGHDR and CDR2 SFDVKD. CDR3 nucleotide sequence: TGTGCCACCAGTGATTTAAAGGGTCCGGACACCGGGGAGCTGTTTTTT. This codes for CATSDLKGPDTGELFF.

Note on this clonotype: A read error may be the cause here, since a much bigger clone is one base away. This is likely a read error, given that the CDR3 carries no conserved phenylalanine or tryptophan at its end. The CDR3 sequence: CASSRRQTMNTEAFL. CDR3 DNA sequence: TGTGCCAGCAGCCGCAGACAGACCATGAACACTGAAGCTTTCCTT. V usage is TRBV5-1 and J usage is TRBJ1-1; tentative D call: TRBD1 (5 bases). CDR3 length: 15 amino acids. CDR1 is SGHRS, CDR2 YFSETQ, per germline.

Only a few counts were recorded for this clonotype. The chain joins TRBV24-1 to TRBJ2-1; no clear D gene. V gave up 2 bases and J gave up 8 bases, with 12 bases separating them. CDR3 length: 14 amino acids. Germline V lookup: CDR1 KGHDR, CDR2 SFDVKD. Here the CDR3 reads CATSDSGLWDEQFF. CDR3 in DNA: TGTGCCACCAGTGATTCAGGCCTTTGGGATGAGCAGTTCTTC.

This clonotype was picked up many times. The J gene is TRBJ1-2, the V gene TRBV7-8; 10 bases fit TRBD1. Trimming at V came to 5 bases and at J to 6 bases, leaving 12 bases not matched to a gene. Germline CDR1 and CDR2: SGHVS and FQNEAQ. The CDR3 is 16 amino acids. Here the CDR3 DNA reads TGTGCCAGCAGCCAACTCAATTACGGGACAGGGGATGGCTACACCTTC. It yields the protein CASSQLNYGTGDGYTF.

This clonotype was picked up many times. The rearrangement uses TRBV7-2 and TRBJ1-6; 10 nucleotides agree with TRBD1. There are 16 residues in the CDR3. Germline CDR1 and CDR2: SGHTA and FQGNSA. V was clipped by 5 bases and J by 4 bases; unmatched bases: 5. Here the CDR3 DNA reads TGTGCCAGCAGCGACCGGGACAGGGGTTATAATTCACCCCTCCACTTT. Amino acids: CASSDRDRGYNSPLHF.